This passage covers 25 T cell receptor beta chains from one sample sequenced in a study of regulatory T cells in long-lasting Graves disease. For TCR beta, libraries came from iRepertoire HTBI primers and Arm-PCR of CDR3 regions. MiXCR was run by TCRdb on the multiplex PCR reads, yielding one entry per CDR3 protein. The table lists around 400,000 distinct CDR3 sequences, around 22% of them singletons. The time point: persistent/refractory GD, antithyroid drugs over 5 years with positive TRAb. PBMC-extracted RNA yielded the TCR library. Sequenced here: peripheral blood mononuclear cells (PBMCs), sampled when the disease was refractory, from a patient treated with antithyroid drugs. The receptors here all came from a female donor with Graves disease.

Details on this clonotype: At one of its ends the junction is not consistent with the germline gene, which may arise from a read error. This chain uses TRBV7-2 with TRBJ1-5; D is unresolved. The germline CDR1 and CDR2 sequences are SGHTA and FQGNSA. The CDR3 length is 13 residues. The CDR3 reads CAGSLGRNQPQHF. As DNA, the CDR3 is TGTGCCGGCAGCTTAGGACGCAATCAGCCCCAGCATTTT.

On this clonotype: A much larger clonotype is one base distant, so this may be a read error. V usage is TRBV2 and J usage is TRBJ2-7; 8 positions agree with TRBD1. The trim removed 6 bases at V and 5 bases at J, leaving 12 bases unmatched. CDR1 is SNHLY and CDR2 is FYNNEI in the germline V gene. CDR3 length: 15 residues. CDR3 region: CASSEPRTGKDEQYF. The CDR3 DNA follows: TGTGCCAGCAGCGAACCACGGACAGGGAAGGACGAGCAGTACTTC. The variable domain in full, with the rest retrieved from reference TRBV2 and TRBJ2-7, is EPEVTQTPSHQVTQMGQEVILRCVPISNHLYFYWYRQILGQKVEFLVSFYNNEISEKSEIFDDQFSVERPDGSNFTLKIRSTKLEDSAMYFCASSEPRTGKDEQYFGPGTRLTVT.

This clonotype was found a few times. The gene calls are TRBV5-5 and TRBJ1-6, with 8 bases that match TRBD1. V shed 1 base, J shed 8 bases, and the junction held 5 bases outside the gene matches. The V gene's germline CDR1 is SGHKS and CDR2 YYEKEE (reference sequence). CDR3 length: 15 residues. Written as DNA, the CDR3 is TGTGCCAGCAGCTTGAGGACAGGGTCGGATTCACCCCTCCACTTT. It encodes CASSLRTGSDSPLHF.

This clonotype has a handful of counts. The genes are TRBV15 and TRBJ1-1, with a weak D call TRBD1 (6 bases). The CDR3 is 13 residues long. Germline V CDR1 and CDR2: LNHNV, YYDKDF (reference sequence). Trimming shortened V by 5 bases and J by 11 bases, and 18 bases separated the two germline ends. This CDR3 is CATSPIEQGGAFF. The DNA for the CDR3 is TGTGCCACCAGCCCGATTGAACAGGGTGGGGCTTTCTTT. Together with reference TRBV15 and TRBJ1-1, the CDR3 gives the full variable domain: DAMVIQNPRYQVTQFGKPVTLSCSQTLNHNVMYWYQQKSSQAPKLLFHYYDKDFNNEADTPDNFQSRRPNTSFCFLDIRSPGLGDTAMYLCATSPIEQGGAFFGQGTRLTVV.

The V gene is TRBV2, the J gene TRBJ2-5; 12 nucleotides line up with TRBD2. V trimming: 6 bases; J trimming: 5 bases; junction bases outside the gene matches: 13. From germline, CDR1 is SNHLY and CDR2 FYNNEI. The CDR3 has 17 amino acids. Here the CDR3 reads CASSPISGTSGSETQYF. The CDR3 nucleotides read TGTGCCAGCAGCCCAATTTCCGGGACTAGCGGGTCCGAGACCCAGTACTTC.

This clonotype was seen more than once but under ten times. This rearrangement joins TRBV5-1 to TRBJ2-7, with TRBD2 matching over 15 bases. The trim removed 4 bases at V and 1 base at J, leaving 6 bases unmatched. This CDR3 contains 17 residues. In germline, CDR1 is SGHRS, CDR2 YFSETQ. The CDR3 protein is CASSKGTSGRWSYEQYF. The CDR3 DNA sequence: TGCGCCAGCAGCAAAGGGACTAGCGGGAGGTGGTCCTACGAGCAGTACTTC. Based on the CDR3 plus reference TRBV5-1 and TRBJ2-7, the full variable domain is KAGVTQTPRYLIKTRGQQVTLSCSPISGHRSVSWYQQTPGQGLQFLFEYFSETQRNKGNFPGRFSGRQFSNSRSEMNVSTLELGDSALYLCASSKGTSGRWSYEQYFGPGTRLTVT.

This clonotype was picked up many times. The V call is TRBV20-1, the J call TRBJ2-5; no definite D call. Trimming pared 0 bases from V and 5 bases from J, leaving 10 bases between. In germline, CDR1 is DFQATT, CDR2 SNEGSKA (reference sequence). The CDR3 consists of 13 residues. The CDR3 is CSARDQRSETQYF. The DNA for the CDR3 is TGCAGTGCTAGAGATCAGCGATCGGAGACCCAGTACTTC.

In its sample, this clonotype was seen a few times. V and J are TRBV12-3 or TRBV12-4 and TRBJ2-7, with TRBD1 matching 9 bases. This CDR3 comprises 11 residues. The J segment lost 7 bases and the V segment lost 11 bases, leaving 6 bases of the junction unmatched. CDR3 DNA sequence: TGTGCCGTCGGGACAGGGAGGGAGCAGTACTTC. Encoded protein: CAVGTGREQYF.

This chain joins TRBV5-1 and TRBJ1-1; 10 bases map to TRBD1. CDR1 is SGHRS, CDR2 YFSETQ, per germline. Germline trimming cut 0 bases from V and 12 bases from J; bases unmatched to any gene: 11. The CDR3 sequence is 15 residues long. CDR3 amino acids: CASSLASTGGLRTFF. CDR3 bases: TGCGCCAGCAGCTTGGCTTCGACAGGGGGCTTGAGGACTTTCTTT.

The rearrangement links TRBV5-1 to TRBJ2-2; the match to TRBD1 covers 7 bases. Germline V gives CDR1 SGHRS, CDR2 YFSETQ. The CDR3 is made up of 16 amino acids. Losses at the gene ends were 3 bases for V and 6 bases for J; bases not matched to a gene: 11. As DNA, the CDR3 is TGCGCCAGCAGCTGGGACAGAGGTGATATCTCCGGGGAGCTGTTTTTT. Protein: CASSWDRGDISGELFF.

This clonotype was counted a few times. Here the CDR3 DNA reads TGTGCCAGCAGCCAAGTGGGGACGTCCGAGAACTATGGCTACACCTTC. This sequence encodes CASSQVGTSENYGYTF. V is TRBV3-1 and J is TRBJ1-2; D may be TRBD1 (5 bases). This CDR3 is 16 amino acids long. From germline, CDR1 is LGHDT and CDR2 YNNKEL (reference sequence). V was pared by 1 base and J by 2 bases, with 14 bases between.

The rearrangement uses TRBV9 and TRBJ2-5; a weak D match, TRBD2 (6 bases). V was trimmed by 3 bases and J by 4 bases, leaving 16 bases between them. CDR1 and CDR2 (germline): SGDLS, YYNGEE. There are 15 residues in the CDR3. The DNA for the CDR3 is TGTGCCAGCAGCGCGGGGGAGAGAAGACGAGAGACCCAGTACTTC. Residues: CASSAGERRRETQYF.

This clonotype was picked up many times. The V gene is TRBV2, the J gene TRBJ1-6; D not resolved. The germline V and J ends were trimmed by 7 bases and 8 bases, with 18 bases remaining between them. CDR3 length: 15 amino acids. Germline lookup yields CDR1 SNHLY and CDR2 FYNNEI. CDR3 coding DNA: TGTGCCAGCACCATCGGACTTCTTCAGGATTCACCCCTCCACTTT. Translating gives CASTIGLLQDSPLHF.

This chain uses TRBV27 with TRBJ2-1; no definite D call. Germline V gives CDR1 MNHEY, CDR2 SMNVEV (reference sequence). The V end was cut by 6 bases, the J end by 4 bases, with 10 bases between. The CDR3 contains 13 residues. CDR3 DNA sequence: TGTGCCAGCAGCTTCGGCACTTACAATGAGCAGTTCTTC. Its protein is CASSFGTYNEQFF.

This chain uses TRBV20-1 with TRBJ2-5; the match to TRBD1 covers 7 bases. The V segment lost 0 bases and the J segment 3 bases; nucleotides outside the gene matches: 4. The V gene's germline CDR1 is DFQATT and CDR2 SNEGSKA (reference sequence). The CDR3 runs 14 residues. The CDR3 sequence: CSARDHRGEETQYF. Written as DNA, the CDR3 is TGCAGTGCTAGAGATCACAGGGGTGAAGAGACCCAGTACTTC.

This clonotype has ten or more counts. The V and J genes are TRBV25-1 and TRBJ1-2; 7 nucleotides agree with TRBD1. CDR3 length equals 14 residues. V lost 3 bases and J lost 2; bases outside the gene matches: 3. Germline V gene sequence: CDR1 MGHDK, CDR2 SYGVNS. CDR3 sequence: CASSELGQNYGYTF. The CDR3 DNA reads TGTGCCAGCAGTGAGCTGGGACAGAACTATGGCTACACCTTC.

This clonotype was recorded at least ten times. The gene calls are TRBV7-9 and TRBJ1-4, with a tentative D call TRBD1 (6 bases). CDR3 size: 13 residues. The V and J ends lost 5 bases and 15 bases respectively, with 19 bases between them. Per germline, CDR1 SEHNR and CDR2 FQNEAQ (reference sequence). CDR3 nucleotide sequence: TGTGCCAGCAGCACACCCGTTGGGGACAAAGTGTTTTTT. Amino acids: CASSTPVGDKVFF.

The CDR3, as DNA: TGTGCCAGCAGTTTGGGAGGGGTGAGGTCGCCCCAGCATTTT. As protein: CASSLGGVRSPQHF. The rearrangement links TRBV12-3 or TRBV12-4 to TRBJ1-5; D might be TRBD1 (5 bases). Trimming took off 3 bases at V and 9 bases at J, with 15 bases between the two ends. The CDR3 spans 14 residues.

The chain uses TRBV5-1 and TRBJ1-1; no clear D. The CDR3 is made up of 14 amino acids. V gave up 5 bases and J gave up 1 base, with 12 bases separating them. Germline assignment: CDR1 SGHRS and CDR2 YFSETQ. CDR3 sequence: CASRQTGANTEAFF. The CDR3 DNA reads TGCGCCAGCAGACAGACCGGAGCGAACACTGAAGCTTTCTTT.

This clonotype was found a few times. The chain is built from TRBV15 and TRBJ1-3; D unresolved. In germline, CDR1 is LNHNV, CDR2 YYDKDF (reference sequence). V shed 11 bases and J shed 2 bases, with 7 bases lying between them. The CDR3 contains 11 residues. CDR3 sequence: CAARAGNTIYF. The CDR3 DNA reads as TGTGCCGCAAGGGCTGGAAACACCATATATTTT.

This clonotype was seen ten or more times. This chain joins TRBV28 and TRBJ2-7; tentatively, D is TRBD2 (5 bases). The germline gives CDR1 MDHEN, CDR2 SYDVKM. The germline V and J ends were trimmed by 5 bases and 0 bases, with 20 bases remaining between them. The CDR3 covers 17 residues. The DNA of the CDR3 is TGTGCCAGCAGTAGACCCCGGGAACGCAGACGCTCCTACGAGCAGTACTTC. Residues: CASSRPRERRRSYEQYF.

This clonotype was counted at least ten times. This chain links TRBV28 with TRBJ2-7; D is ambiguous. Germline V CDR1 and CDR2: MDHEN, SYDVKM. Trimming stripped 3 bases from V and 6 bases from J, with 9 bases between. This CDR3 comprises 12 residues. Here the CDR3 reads CASSFLGGEQYF. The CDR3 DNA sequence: TGTGCCAGCAGTTTTCTCGGCGGCGAGCAGTACTTC.

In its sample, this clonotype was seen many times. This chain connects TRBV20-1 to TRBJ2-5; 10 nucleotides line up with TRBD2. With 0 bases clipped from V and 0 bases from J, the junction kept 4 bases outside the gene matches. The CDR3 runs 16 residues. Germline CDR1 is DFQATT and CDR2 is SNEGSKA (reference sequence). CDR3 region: CSARDILAGNQETQYF. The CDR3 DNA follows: TGCAGTGCTAGAGATATACTAGCGGGAAACCAAGAGACCCAGTACTTC.

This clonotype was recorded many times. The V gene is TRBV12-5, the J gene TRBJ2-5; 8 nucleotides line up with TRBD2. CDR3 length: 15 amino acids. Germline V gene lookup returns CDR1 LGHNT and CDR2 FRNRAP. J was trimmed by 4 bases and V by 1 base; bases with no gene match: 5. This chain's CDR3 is CASGLGLAGTETQYF. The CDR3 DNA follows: TGTGCTAGTGGTTTGGGGCTAGCGGGCACAGAGACCCAGTACTTC.

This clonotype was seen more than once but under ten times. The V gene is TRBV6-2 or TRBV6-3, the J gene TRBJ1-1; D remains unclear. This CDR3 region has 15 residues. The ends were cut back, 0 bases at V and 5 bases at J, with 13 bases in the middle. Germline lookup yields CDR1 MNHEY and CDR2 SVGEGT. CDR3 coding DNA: TGTGCCAGCAGTTACTCGGGGAGCCGAGATACTGAAGCTTTCTTT. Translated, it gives CASSYSGSRDTEAFF.